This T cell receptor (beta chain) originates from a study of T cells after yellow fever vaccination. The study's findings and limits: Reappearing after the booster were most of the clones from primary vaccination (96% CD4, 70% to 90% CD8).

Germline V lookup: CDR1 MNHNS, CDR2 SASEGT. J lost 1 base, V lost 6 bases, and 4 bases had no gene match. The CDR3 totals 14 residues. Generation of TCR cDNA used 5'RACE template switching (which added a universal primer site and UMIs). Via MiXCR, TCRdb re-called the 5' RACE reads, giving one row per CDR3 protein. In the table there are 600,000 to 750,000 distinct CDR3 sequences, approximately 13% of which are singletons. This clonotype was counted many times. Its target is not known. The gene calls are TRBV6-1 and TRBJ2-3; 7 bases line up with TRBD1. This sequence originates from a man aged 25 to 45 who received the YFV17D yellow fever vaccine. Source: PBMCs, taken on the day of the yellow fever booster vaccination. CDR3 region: CASRNRGGTDTQYF. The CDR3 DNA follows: TGTGCCAGCAGAAACAGGGGCGGCACAGATACGCAGTATTTT.